Below, one TCR beta chain is given with its context. CDR3 size: 18 residues. Trimming removed 2 bases at V and 3 bases at J, with 20 bases between. CDR1 and CDR2 from the germline V gene are LNHNV and YYDKDF (reference sequence). The data belong to a study of T cell responses to AZD1222 COVID-19 vaccine. Repertoires were generated with immunoSEQ multiplex PCR, while TCRdb's copy carries only in-frame clones and drops some. This sample yields some 85,000 clones, of which about 89% are seen a single time; about 7.5% belongs to the top ten. V is TRBV15 and J is TRBJ2-4, with D possibly being TRBD1 (6 bases). This TCR was sampled from an adult in good health. The specimen comprised peripheral blood, sampled on day 0 of AZD1222 vaccination. CDR3 bases: TGTGCCACCAGCAGATCCTTTCCGGACAGTCTCCACAAAAACATTCAGTACTTC. This encodes CATSRSFPDSLHKNIQYF.